Sequencing of this TCR beta chain was carried out in a study of blood T cell repertoires in COVID-19. Study overall: Sites across the United States, Italy and Spain contributed samples from acute and convalescent COVID-19. Nucleic acid was either cDNA or gDNA, and it came from T cells, B-cell-depleted T cells, or PBMCs.

Authors' analysis steps: Estimates of nucleated cell counts were drawn from the amplification of reference gene primers. The repertoire was sequenced with immunoSEQ multiplex PCR; TCRdb's copy has only in-frame clones and lacks some. V, J and clone size derive from that table, while D and trimming were established from the DNA sequence. The table shows under 350,000 clones, with 80% to 90% occurring only once. The V gene end was trimmed by 6 bases and the J gene end by 5 bases; junction bases not matched to a gene: 12. The CDR3 spans 16 residues. The V gene's germline CDR1 is MDHEN and CDR2 SYDVKM. The sequencing sample was made of PBMCs or T cells enriched from blood (not recorded which). This sequence joins TRBV28 and TRBJ2-5; 10 bases align to TRBD1. The source of this sequence is a woman in her thirties or forties with acute COVID-19. CDR3 sequence (DNA): TGTGCCAGCAGGGGTACGGACAGGGGGTTTCTGGAGACCCAGTACTTC. Translating it yields CASRGTDRGFLETQYF.